This T cell receptor (beta chain) came from a study of shared clonotypes between healthy human individuals. About the research overall: Each donor had three CD4 naive, three CD4 memory, two CD8 naive and one CD8 memory plate.

The donors were all Caucasian adults (living in Nashville, Tennessee). Template for every sorted-subset replicate PCR totaled approximately 0.2 ug DNA, around 33,000 T cell genomes. Data came from immunoSEQ multiplex PCR; TCRdb stores just in-frame clones and leaves some out. Here the sample spans 1.6 million or so clones, 97% to 99% being singletons. A note on this clone: The antigen is undetermined.

Findings of the study overall: The study found 4.5% to 6% of naive CD4 clonotypes shared across four donors.

This CDR3 region has 17 residues. V dropped 3 bases and J dropped 6; count of bases not matched to a gene: 8. Per germline, CDR1 SGHDN and CDR2 FVKESK. The sequence was collected from a man aged 25-45 years in good health. Sequenced: naive CD4+ T cells sorted from blood. The subset is: CD45RA+ positively selected. The V call is TRBV14, the J call TRBJ2-3, with 14 bases that match TRBD2. CDR3 sequence reads: CASSHQTSGRAKDTQYF. CDR3 sequence (DNA): TGTGCCAGCAGCCACCAGACTAGCGGGAGGGCGAAGGATACGCAGTATTTT.